This T cell receptor beta chain originates from a study of T cells in Graves' hyperthyroidism and ophthalmopathy. Study-wide findings and caveats: Appearing also in blood were most of the thyroid clonotypes expanded above 0.001.

On this clonotype itself: No antigen is known for it.

V was cut by 2 bases and J by 2 bases, with 13 bases left in between. The CDR3 is 15 residues long. Germline CDR1 MNHEY, CDR2 SVGEGT. Clinical Activity Scores of at least 3, NOSPECS grades of at least 4 and durations under 3 months characterized ophthalmopathy patients. Researchers took RNA transcripts and amplified the TCR beta CDR3 regions from them. First-round RT-PCR of the TCR CDR3 relied on the HTBI primer set. A single record per CDR3 protein comes from TCRdb applying MiXCR to the multiplex PCR reads. The sample consists of over 400,000 distinct CDR3 sequences, about 22% of them appearing once.

The origin of this receptor is a woman aged 70-85 years with Graves' ophthalmopathy. The material sequenced was blood. This chain links TRBV6-2 or TRBV6-3 with TRBJ2-7; D could derive from TRBD1 or TRBD2 (5 bases each). The CDR3 DNA sequence: TGTGCCAGCAGTTACGGGACGCGGAGCGCCTACGAGCAGTACTTC. This encodes CASSYGTRSAYEQYF.